The 28 T cell receptor beta chains below were found in one sample sequenced in a study of OX40 agonist ivuxolimab in advanced cancers. Profiled with immunoSEQ multiplex PCR; TCRdb holds only in-frame clones, not every one. The sample includes 37,000 or so clones, 70% to 80% of them seen just once. The sequences come from CD4+ or CD8+ T cells sorted from blood, collected in a trial of the OX40 agonist ivuxolimab. The source is an adult with an advanced solid tumor such as melanoma, head and neck, liver or kidney cancer.

This chain joins TRBV30 and TRBJ2-2, with D possibly matching TRBD2 (6 bases). Trimming removed 5 bases from V and 5 bases from J, with 24 bases in between. CDR3 length: 17 amino acids. Germline V CDR1 and CDR2: GTSNPN, SVGIG (reference sequence). CDR3 sequence reads: CAWCPGLGIQRTGELFF. CDR3 in DNA: TGTGCCTGGTGCCCGGGACTGGGGATTCAACGGACCGGGGAGCTGTTTTTT.

This chain connects TRBV9 to TRBJ2-3; 7 bases are shared with TRBD2. The germline V gene encodes CDR1 SGDLS and CDR2 YYNGEE. V was clipped by 0 bases and J by 3 bases; unmatched bases: 7. This CDR3 has 16 amino acids. Here the CDR3 DNA reads TGTGCCAGCAGCGTAGCTTCGGGGGGAGGGACAGATACGCAGTATTTT. Translated, it gives CASSVASGGGTDTQYF.

The chain has TRBV9 and TRBJ2-4; D remains ambiguous. CDR3 length: 9 residues. Looked up from germline, CDR1 is SGDLS and CDR2 is YYNGEE. V shed 4 bases and J shed 12 bases, with 5 bases lying between them. The CDR3 sequence: CASSPNQYF. CDR3 DNA sequence: TGTGCCAGCAGCCCAAATCAGTACTTC.

The J gene is TRBJ1-4, the V gene TRBV6-1; D is unclear. The germline gives CDR1 MNHNS, CDR2 SASEGT. The CDR3 contains 14 residues. V was shortened by 6 bases and J by 1 base, with 9 bases between the two germline ends. The DNA for the CDR3 is TGTGCCAGCAGCGCACAGAGAACTAATGAAAAACTGTTTTTT. It translates to CASSAQRTNEKLFF.

This chain links TRBV4-2 with TRBJ1-2, with a possible D match to TRBD1 (6 bases). Trimming left V 3 bases short and J 5 bases short, with 22 bases between. The CDR3 length is 17 residues. The germline gives CDR1 LGHNA, CDR2 YNFKEQ. CDR3 bases: TGTGCCAGCAGCCACACTTCCTCCGGGGCAGGGGCTTATGGCTACACCTTC. As protein: CASSHTSSGAGAYGYTF.

This clone was recorded once. The CDR3 nucleotides read TGTGCCAGCGTCCAAAGCGGGGATTACGAGCAGTACTTC. As protein: CASVQSGDYEQYF. The chain has TRBV28 and TRBJ2-7; 7 positions match TRBD2. The trim removed 8 bases at V and 4 bases at J, leaving 8 bases unmatched. The germline gives CDR1 MDHEN, CDR2 SYDVKM. The CDR3 covers 13 residues.

The chain couples TRBV5-1 to TRBJ1-1, with a tentative D call TRBD1 (5 bases). This CDR3 region has 16 residues. Germline values: CDR1 SGHRS, CDR2 YFSETQ. Trimming shortened V by 4 bases and J by 5 bases, and 21 bases separated the two germline ends. CDR3 sequence reads: CASSPGQGGVRTEAFF. DNA of the CDR3: TGCGCCAGCAGCCCGGGGCAGGGTGGGGTTCGTACTGAAGCTTTCTTT.

A few counts support this clone. The J gene is TRBJ1-1, the V gene TRBV19; D may be TRBD1 (6 bases). This CDR3 is 14 amino acids long. Germline V gives CDR1 LNHDA, CDR2 SQIVND (reference sequence). V was cut by 6 bases and J by 3 bases, with 14 bases left in between. DNA of the CDR3: TGTGCCAGTAGCGGTAGTCAGGGGTACACTGAAGCTTTCTTT. It translates to CASSGSQGYTEAFF. The variable domain in full, completed from reference TRBV19 and TRBJ1-1, reads DGGITQSPKYLFRKEGQNVTLSCEQNLNHDAMYWYRQDPGQGLRLIYYSQIVNDFQKGDIAEGYSVSREKKESFPLTVTSAQKNPTAFYLCASSGSQGYTEAFFGQGTRLTVV.

This chain joins TRBV18 and TRBJ1-4; D perhaps matches TRBD1 (5 bases). Trimming pared 4 bases from V and 1 base from J, leaving 7 bases between. CDR1 is KGHSH and CDR2 is LQKENI in the germline V gene. CDR3 length equals 14 residues. The CDR3 loop is CASSLDRTNEKLFF. CDR3 DNA sequence: TGTGCCAGCTCACTTGACAGAACTAATGAAAAACTGTTTTTT.

The rearrangement joins TRBV30 to TRBJ1-1; D is perhaps TRBD1 (6 bases). V was cut by 4 bases and J by 4 bases, with 19 bases left in between. The CDR3 has 15 residues. CDR1 and CDR2 from the germline V gene are GTSNPN and SVGIG (reference sequence). The CDR3 DNA follows: TGTGCCTGGACGGAAACTACAGGGTGGGGCACTGAAGCTTTCTTT. This translates into CAWTETTGWGTEAFF.

The chain has TRBV18 and TRBJ2-5; 7 nucleotides agree with TRBD1. Per the germline V gene, CDR1 is KGHSH and CDR2 is LQKENI. This CDR3 contains 14 residues. Unmatched junction bases numbered 1, after V lost 3 bases and J lost 0 bases. This CDR3 reads CASSPDRDQETQYF. The CDR3 bases are TGTGCCAGCTCACCCGACAGGGACCAAGAGACCCAGTACTTC.

CDR3 loop: CAPTSGGTDTQYF. DNA for the CDR3: TGTGCCCCTACTAGCGGGGGCACAGATACGCAGTATTTT. The chain recombines TRBV18 with TRBJ2-3; 10 bases fit TRBD2. The CDR3 extends over 13 amino acids. Per germline, CDR1 KGHSH and CDR2 LQKENI. J gave up 1 base and V 11 bases, and 3 bases lay outside the gene matches.

This clone was seen a few times. The V call is TRBV19, the J call TRBJ1-2, with a tentative D call TRBD1 (5 bases). The CDR3 is made up of 13 amino acids. Germline V gene data show CDR1 as LNHDA and CDR2 as SQIVND (reference sequence). V was trimmed by 7 bases and J by 0 bases, leaving 9 bases between them. Written as DNA, the CDR3 is TGTGCCAGTAACCCGGGGGCTAACTATGGCTACACCTTC. It translates to CASNPGANYGYTF.

This clone was seen a few times. The chain couples TRBV5-8 to TRBJ1-1; TRBD1 matches at 11 bases. CDR3 length equals 17 residues. Germline V gene data show CDR1 as SGHTS and CDR2 as YDEGEE. J was trimmed by 6 bases and V by 6 bases; bases with no gene match: 16. The CDR3 region has the DNA TGTGCCAGCACCCCCCTGGGCCGGGACAGGGGGAGGGCTGAAGCTTTCTTT. This encodes CASTPLGRDRGRAEAFF.

The J gene is TRBJ2-5, the V gene TRBV7-6, with D possibly matching TRBD1 (8 bases). Trimming pared 4 bases from V and 5 bases from J, leaving 17 bases between. The V gene's germline CDR1 is SGHVS and CDR2 FNYEAQ. CDR3 length equals 15 residues. CDR3 DNA: TGTGCCAGCAGCTCCCCAGGACAGGGAGGGGAGACCCAGTACTTC. Protein product: CASSSPGQGGETQYF.

The chain recombines TRBV5-1 with TRBJ2-1; 7 bases align to TRBD1. The CDR3 length is 13 residues. Germline V gene sequence: CDR1 SGHRS, CDR2 YFSETQ. V gave up 5 bases and J gave up 9 bases; unmatched junction bases: 8. In nucleotides, the CDR3 is TGCGCCAGCAGAGACCCAGGGGGAACTGAGCAGTTCTTC. Amino acid sequence: CASRDPGGTEQFF.

This clone came up a few times. The chain uses TRBV28 and TRBJ2-4; D is possibly TRBD2 (6 bases). This CDR3 is 14 amino acids long. Germline CDR1 and CDR2: MDHEN and SYDVKM. Trimming took off 10 bases at V and 3 bases at J, with 16 bases between the two ends. The CDR3 sequence is CAISTRRGKNIQYF. DNA of the CDR3: TGTGCCATATCGACACGGCGGGGCAAAAACATTCAGTACTTC.

The chain is built from TRBV7-3 and TRBJ1-6; D is ambiguous. Trimming stripped 6 bases from V and 7 bases from J, with 13 bases between. CDR3 length equals 14 residues. The germline gives CDR1 SGHTA, CDR2 FQGTGA. The CDR3 DNA is TGTGCCAGCAGAATCGGACCTGTGAATTCACCCCTCCACTTT. Translated: CASRIGPVNSPLHF.

The chain couples TRBV4-1 to TRBJ2-3; 11 nucleotides line up with TRBD1. J gave up 5 bases and V 4 bases, and 5 bases lay outside the gene matches. Germline lookup yields CDR1 MGHRA and CDR2 YSYEKL. CDR3 size: 15 residues. The CDR3 region has the DNA TGCGCCAGCAGCCTAAGGACAGGGGGCATAGATACGCAGTATTTT. It specifies CASSLRTGGIDTQYF.

The rearrangement links TRBV7-8 to TRBJ2-5, with D unclear. CDR3 length: 13 residues. The V gene lost 6 bases and the J gene lost 2 bases, with 10 bases spanning the gap. CDR1 SGHVS and CDR2 FQNEAQ come from the germline V gene. The CDR3 nucleotides read TGTGCCAGCAGTTTCATCCAGCAAGAGACCCAGTACTTC. Translating gives CASSFIQQETQYF. Drawing the rest from reference TRBV7-8 and TRBJ2-5, the complete variable domain is GAGVSQSPRYKVAKRGQDVALRCDPISGHVSLFWYQQALGQGPEFLTYFQNEAQLDKSGLPSDRFFAERPEGSVSTLKIQRTQQEDSAVYLCASSFIQQETQYFGPGTRLLVL.

The gene calls are TRBV13 and TRBJ1-3, with unresolved D. Trimming cost V 0 bases and J 0 bases, with 12 bases left between them. Germline CDR1 reads PRHDT; CDR2 reads FYEKMQ (reference sequence). CDR3 length: 17 amino acids. Written as DNA, the CDR3 is TGTGCCAGCAGCTTAGGTCTGGCCGCCGACTCTGGAAACACCATATATTTT. This encodes CASSLGLAADSGNTIYF.

The gene calls are TRBV7-3 and TRBJ1-2; D unclear. The CDR3 sequence is 13 residues long. Germline V lookup: CDR1 SGHTA, CDR2 FQGTGA. V was shortened by 2 bases and J by 8 bases, with 12 bases between the two germline ends. CDR3 protein: CASSLVGLGGYTF. The DNA of the CDR3 is TGTGCCAGCAGCTTAGTCGGTCTGGGCGGCTACACCTTC.

The chain carries TRBV10-3 and TRBJ2-3; TRBD2 matches at 10 bases. J gave up 5 bases and V 6 bases, and 8 bases lay outside the gene matches. Germline-derived CDR1 and CDR2 are ENHRY and SYGVKD. The CDR3 runs to 15 residues. CDR3 sequence (DNA): TGTGCCATCAGACCTAGCGGGGGTGTAGGAGATACGCAGTATTTT. Translation: CAIRPSGGVGDTQYF.

The CDR3 DNA sequence: TGTGCCAGCAGCTTAGGCAGGGGCATGGGTTCACCCCTCCACTTT. This sequence encodes CASSLGRGMGSPLHF. The chain carries TRBV7-2 and TRBJ1-6, with a tentative D call TRBD1 (6 bases). The V end lost 1 base, the J end lost 9 bases, and 13 bases lay between the germline ends. Germline lookup yields CDR1 SGHTA and CDR2 FQGNSA. This CDR3 is 15 amino acids long.

The chain employs TRBV10-3 and TRBJ2-7, with 7 bases lining up with TRBD1. J lost 4 bases, V lost 7 bases, and 13 bases had no gene match. The CDR3 extends over 15 amino acids. Germline V gene sequence: CDR1 ENHRY, CDR2 SYGVKD. CDR3 amino acids: CAITTLRDRRYEQYV. The CDR3 nucleotides read TGTGCCATCACTACCCTCCGGGACAGAAGATACGAGCAGTACGTC.

The rearrangement links TRBV27 to TRBJ2-7; a possible D gene is TRBD1 (5 bases). V was clipped by 5 bases and J by 2 bases, with 13 bases between them. Germline V CDR1 and CDR2: MNHEY, SMNVEV (reference sequence). The CDR3 is made up of 14 amino acids. CDR3 coding DNA: TGTGCCAGCAGTCAGAAACCAGGGCCCTACGAGCAGTACTTC. The encoded protein is CASSQKPGPYEQYF.

The chain couples TRBV27 to TRBJ1-6; D unresolved. The CDR3 length is 15 residues. CDR1 is MNHEY, CDR2 SMNVEV, per germline (reference sequence). V lost 0 bases to trimming and J lost 6 bases, with 9 bases between them. CDR3 loop: CASSLSPILNSPLHF. The CDR3 DNA follows: TGTGCCAGCAGTTTATCCCCTATTCTTAATTCACCCCTCCACTTT.

This chain joins TRBV7-6 and TRBJ2-5, with TRBD2 identical over 7 bases. Germline CDR1 and CDR2: SGHVS and FNYEAQ. V shed 9 bases, J shed 5 bases, and the junction held 12 bases outside the gene matches. CDR3 length: 14 residues. CDR3 DNA sequence: TGTGCCAGTACCCGGCGGGAGAGGAGGGAGACCCAGTACTTC. Protein sequence: CASTRRERRETQYF.